This TCR beta chain was found in a study of T-cell reconstitution after alpha-beta-depleted transplantation in children. Unique molecular identifiers were used in preparing the TCRbeta library. Via MiXCR, TCRdb re-called the PCR reads, giving one row per CDR3 protein. The sample has 700,000 to 950,000 distinct CDR3 sequences; roughly 16% are singletons. This clonotype was seen at least ten times. CDR3 length: 13 residues. Germline CDR1 and CDR2: SGHRS and YFSETQ. Trimming took off 2 bases at V and 6 bases at J, with 9 bases between the two ends. This TCR was recovered from a male patient younger than 18 who had a stem cell transplant for acute lymphoblastic leukemia, so the T cells may come from the graft donor. J is TRBJ2-1 and V is TRBV5-1; a possible D gene is TRBD2 (6 bases). Sequenced material: PBMCs, mostly from graft donor cells, taken 360 days after TCRalphabeta/CD19-depleted stem cell transplant. CDR3 region: CASSFGSVNEQFF. The CDR3 DNA follows: TGCGCCAGCAGCTTCGGGAGTGTCAATGAGCAGTTCTTC.